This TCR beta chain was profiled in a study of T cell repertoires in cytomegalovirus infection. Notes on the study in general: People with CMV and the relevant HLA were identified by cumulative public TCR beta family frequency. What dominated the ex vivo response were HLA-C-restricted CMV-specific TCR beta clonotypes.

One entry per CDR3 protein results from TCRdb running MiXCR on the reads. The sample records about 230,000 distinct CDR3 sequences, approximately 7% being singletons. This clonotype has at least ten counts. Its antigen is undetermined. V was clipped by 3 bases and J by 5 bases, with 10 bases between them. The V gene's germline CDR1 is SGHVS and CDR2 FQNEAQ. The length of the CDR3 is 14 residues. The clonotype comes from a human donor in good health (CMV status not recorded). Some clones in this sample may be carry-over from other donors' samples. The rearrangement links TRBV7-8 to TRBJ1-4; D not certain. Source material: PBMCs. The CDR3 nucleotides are TGTGCCAGCAGCTTGTCAAGAGGGAATGAAAAACTGTTTTTT. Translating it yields CASSLSRGNEKLFF.